Presented here are 25 T cell receptor beta chains from one specimen sequenced in a study of graft-versus-host responses after intestinal transplantation. Using immunoSEQ multiplex PCR, the repertoire was profiled, and TCRdb retains in-frame clones only, with some absent. The repertoire holds some 15,000 clones, with 65% to 90% as singletons. Processing was applied to graft tissue in order to liberate intraepithelial and lamina propria lymphocytes. Sequences were derived from ileum tissue, sampled around 600 days after intestinal transplantation. All receptors come from a human patient who received an intestinal transplant, so some T cells may come from the graft donor.

The chain joins TRBV19 to TRBJ1-1; a weak D match, TRBD1 (5 bases). V gave up 3 bases and J gave up 12 bases, with 14 bases separating them. Germline V gives CDR1 LNHDA, CDR2 SQIVND (reference sequence). This CDR3 is 12 amino acids long. DNA of the CDR3: TGTGCCAGTAGTATTCGTTCGGGGCAAACTTTCTTT. Its translation is CASSIRSGQTFF.

This chain uses TRBV21-1 with TRBJ2-1; TRBD2 is the table's D call, not checked against the DNA. TRBV21-1 constitutes a pseudogene. This CDR3 is built from 17 residues. CDR3 DNA sequence: TGTGCCAGCAGAGGGAGATTAGCTACACCATCCGACAATGAGCAGTTCTTC. This sequence encodes CASRGRLATPSDNEQFF.

The chain carries TRBV6-5 and TRBJ1-1; D gene ambiguous. The V gene lost 4 bases and the J gene lost 1 base, with 4 bases spanning the gap. This CDR3 spans 12 amino acids. CDR1 is MNHEY and CDR2 is SVGAGI in the germline V gene. In DNA, the CDR3 is TGTGCCAGCAGTTTTGGGAACACTGAAGCTTTCTTT. Translation: CASSFGNTEAFF.

This clone qualifies as medium-sized. The J gene is TRBJ1-6, the V gene TRBV19, with D unclear. Germline CDR1 and CDR2: LNHDA and SQIVND (reference sequence). The V end was cut by 5 bases, the J end by 7 bases, with 18 bases between. This CDR3 comprises 16 residues. Here the CDR3 reads CASSFTATTVNSPLHF. The CDR3 DNA reads as TGTGCCAGTAGTTTTACAGCTACGACGGTCAATTCACCCCTCCACTTT.

This sequence joins TRBV6-4 and TRBJ1-4; TRBD1 matches 7 bases. Germline CDR1 reads MRHNA; CDR2 reads SNTAGT. The CDR3 is made up of 13 amino acids. The ends lost 3 bases at V and 7 bases at J; junction bases unmatched: 2. The CDR3, as DNA: TGTGCCAGCAGTGAAAACAGGGGTGAAAAACTGTTTTTT. Protein product: CASSENRGEKLFF.

This clone came up once. The chain combines TRBV11-2 with TRBJ1-1, with D possibly TRBD1 on 6 matching bases. CDR1 SGHAT and CDR2 FQNNGV come from the germline V gene. The CDR3 is 15 residues long. The V end lost 5 bases, the J end lost 4 bases, and 17 bases lay between the germline ends. CDR3 nucleotides: TGTGCCAGCAGCACCCATCAGACAGGTGGCACTGAAGCTTTCTTT. Translated, it gives CASSTHQTGGTEAFF.

The count of this clone is one. The chain couples TRBV7-9 to TRBJ1-6; no reliable D call. Trimming took 0 bases from V and 7 from J, leaving 4 bases between them. Germline lookup yields CDR1 SEHNR and CDR2 FQNEAQ (reference sequence). The CDR3 runs to 13 residues. CDR3 sequence (DNA): TGTGCCAGCAGCTTAGCGGGAAATTCACCCCTCCACTTT. It specifies CASSLAGNSPLHF.

Points on this clone: A much larger clone sits a single nucleotide away, making a read error possible. The V call is TRBV20-1, the J call TRBJ2-5, with D hard to call. Germline loops: CDR1 DFQATT, CDR2 SNEGSKA (reference sequence). The CDR3 spans 11 residues. CDR3 coding DNA: TGCAGTTCTAGAGATCTTTCCACCCAGTACTTC. Protein product: CSSRDLSTQYF.

This clone was seen a handful of times. The chain combines TRBV18 with TRBJ2-7; the D gene is possibly TRBD2 (6 bases). This CDR3 is 14 amino acids long. Germline assignment: CDR1 KGHSH and CDR2 LQKENI. Trimming left V 3 bases short and J 5 bases short, with 14 bases between. The CDR3 protein is CASSPADGGNEQYF. The CDR3 DNA reads as TGTGCCAGCTCACCGGCAGACGGGGGTAACGAGCAGTACTTC.

This clone occurred once. V gene TRBV18 combines with J gene TRBJ1-1; D not resolved. The CDR3 spans 13 residues. CDR1 is KGHSH and CDR2 is LQKENI in the germline V gene. V was shortened by 5 bases and J by 1 base, with 8 bases between the two germline ends. The chain's CDR3 is CASSKDPNTEAFF. CDR3 sequence (DNA): TGTGCCAGCTCAAAGGACCCGAACACTGAAGCTTTCTTT.

This clone was found once. V gene TRBV9 combines with J gene TRBJ2-2; 9 positions match TRBD1. V dropped 2 bases and J dropped 6; count of bases not matched to a gene: 20. CDR1 and CDR2 (germline): SGDLS, YYNGEE. This CDR3 region has 20 residues. DNA of the CDR3: TGTGCCAGCAGCGTGAGCTCGGGACAGGGTCCCCCTGGTATTGCCGGGGAGCTGTTTTTT. It translates to CASSVSSGQGPPGIAGELFF.

The chain uses TRBV2 and TRBJ2-5; possibly TRBD2 for D (6 bases). Trimming took off 7 bases at V and 11 bases at J, with 20 bases between the two ends. Germline-derived CDR1 and CDR2 are SNHLY and FYNNEI. The CDR3 spans 13 residues. The CDR3 DNA sequence: TGTGCCAGCAATTGGAAGGGGCGGGGAGAGCAGTACTTC. It specifies CASNWKGRGEQYF.

This clone turned up a few times. The rearrangement uses TRBV15 and TRBJ1-1; the D gene is possibly TRBD1 (6 bases). Germline CDR1 reads LNHNV; CDR2 reads YYDKDF (reference sequence). The CDR3 contains 16 residues. Trimming left V 5 bases short and J 3 bases short, with 19 bases between. CDR3 in amino acids: CATSPGGFGLDTEAFF. The CDR3 DNA sequence: TGTGCCACCAGCCCCGGGGGCTTCGGGTTGGACACTGAAGCTTTCTTT. Based on the CDR3 plus reference TRBV15 and TRBJ1-1, the full variable domain is DAMVIQNPRYQVTQFGKPVTLSCSQTLNHNVMYWYQQKSSQAPKLLFHYYDKDFNNEADTPDNFQSRRPNTSFCFLDIRSPGLGDTAMYLCATSPGGFGLDTEAFFGQGTRLTVV.

CDR3 in amino acids: CASSVGAMGFF. The DNA of the CDR3 is TGTGCCAGCAGTGTAGGGGCCATGGGGTTCTTT. The V and J genes are TRBV2 and TRBJ1-1, with a weak D call TRBD1 (5 bases). Germline loops: CDR1 SNHLY, CDR2 FYNNEI. V lost 4 bases and J lost 14, with 14 bases in between. CDR3 length equals 11 residues. Variable domain in full (rest from reference TRBV2 and TRBJ1-1): EPEVTQTPSHQVTQMGQEVILRCVPISNHLYFYWYRQILGQKVEFLVSFYNNEISEKSEIFDDQFSVERPDGSNFTLKIRSTKLEDSAMYFCASSVGAMGFFGQGTRLTVV.

V is TRBV4-1 and J is TRBJ1-1, with TRBD1 as a possible D gene (6 bases). Germline V gene sequence: CDR1 MGHRA, CDR2 YSYEKL. This CDR3 is 13 amino acids long. V gave up 3 bases and J gave up 6 bases, with 11 bases separating them. CDR3 amino acids: CASSHPTGSEAFF. For the CDR3, the DNA is TGCGCCAGCAGCCACCCTACAGGGTCTGAAGCTTTCTTT.

This chain links TRBV9 with TRBJ1-2, with D tentatively TRBD1 (5 bases). V was cut by 4 bases and J by 6 bases, with 22 bases left in between. Germline V lookup: CDR1 SGDLS, CDR2 YYNGEE. The CDR3 extends over 16 amino acids. The CDR3 bases are TGTGCCAGCAGCCCCCGGGAGGGGAACTGGTGGGATGGCTACACCTTC. Translated, it gives CASSPREGNWWDGYTF.

The chain has TRBV5-1 and TRBJ2-3; possible D gene TRBD1, 6 bases. Germline assignment: CDR1 SGHRS and CDR2 YFSETQ. Trimming took 4 bases from V and 3 from J, leaving 15 bases between them. CDR3 size: 15 residues. The CDR3 loop reads CASSVQGRGTDTQYF. CDR3 nucleotide sequence: TGCGCCAGCAGCGTACAGGGAAGGGGGACAGATACGCAGTATTTT. The full variable domain, completed using reference TRBV5-1 and TRBJ2-3, is KAGVTQTPRYLIKTRGQQVTLSCSPISGHRSVSWYQQTPGQGLQFLFEYFSETQRNKGNFPGRFSGRQFSNSRSEMNVSTLELGDSALYLCASSVQGRGTDTQYFGPGTRLTVL.

The chain employs TRBV6-5 and TRBJ1-1, with D tentatively TRBD1 (5 bases). The CDR3 loop spans 13 amino acids. V dropped 2 bases and J dropped 7 bases, with 11 bases sitting between them. Germline V gives CDR1 MNHEY, CDR2 SVGAGI. CDR3 DNA: TGTGCCAGCAGTTACAGCAGGGCCGTTGAAGCTTTCTTT. Protein sequence: CASSYSRAVEAFF.

This chain links TRBV4-1 with TRBJ2-1; 11 nucleotides align to TRBD2. CDR3 length: 18 amino acids. The germline CDR1 and CDR2 sequences are MGHRA and YSYEKL. After removal of 3 bases from V and 0 bases from J, the junction contained 7 bases not matched to a gene. Here the CDR3 reads CASSHSGGGFGSYNEQFF. CDR3 nucleotide sequence: TGCGCCAGCAGCCATAGCGGGGGGGGCTTCGGCTCCTACAATGAGCAGTTCTTC.

V gene TRBV6-1 combines with J gene TRBJ2-7; either TRBD1 or TRBD2 may fit D (5 bases each). CDR1 and CDR2 (germline): MNHNS, SASEGT. The CDR3 extends over 15 amino acids. Trimming cost V 6 bases and J 5 bases, with 20 bases left between them. The CDR3 DNA reads as TGTGCCAGCAGCCCCAGGGACCTCTTAGGGGACGAGCAGTACTTC. Encoded protein: CASSPRDLLGDEQYF.

The chain links TRBV18 to TRBJ2-3, with 8 bases fitting TRBD2. Looked up from germline, CDR1 is KGHSH and CDR2 is LQKENI. The CDR3 sequence is 15 residues long. The V gene end was trimmed by 1 base and the J gene end by 0 bases; junction bases not matched to a gene: 0. The CDR3 DNA follows: TGTGCCAGCTCACCACTAGCGGGGAGCACAGATACGCAGTATTTT. Its translation: CASSPLAGSTDTQYF.

This sequence joins TRBV6-1 and TRBJ1-3; D gene ambiguous. V shed 3 bases and J shed 1 base, with 13 bases lying between them. This CDR3 has 16 residues. CDR1 and CDR2 (germline): MNHNS, SASEGT. CDR3 loop: CASSDGLGPSGNTIYF. The CDR3 coding sequence is TGTGCCAGCAGTGATGGTCTGGGCCCGTCTGGAAACACCATATATTTT.

This clone was picked up a small number of times. The V gene is TRBV5-1, the J gene TRBJ1-6; D unresolved. V was cut by 2 bases and J by 7 bases, with 7 bases left in between. CDR3 length: 13 amino acids. Germline assignment: CDR1 SGHRS and CDR2 YFSETQ. CDR3 region: CASSLTVNSPLHF. CDR3 sequence (DNA): TGCGCCAGCAGCTTAACGGTCAATTCACCCCTCCACTTT.

The gene calls are TRBV5-4 and TRBJ2-5, with D maybe TRBD2 (6 bases). This CDR3 is 14 amino acids long. Germline V lookup: CDR1 SGHNT, CDR2 YYREEE (reference sequence). The V and J ends lost 3 bases and 4 bases respectively, with 13 bases between them. The chain's CDR3 is CASSSGRRGETQYF. DNA for the CDR3: TGTGCCAGCAGCTCGGGACGGCGGGGAGAGACCCAGTACTTC.

This sequence joins TRBV5-7 and TRBJ1-3, with 11 bases fitting TRBD1. TRBV5-7 is designated an ORF whose function remains uncertain. The trim removed 4 bases at V and 3 bases at J, leaving 6 bases unmatched. This CDR3 contains 16 residues. The CDR3 region has the DNA TGTGCCAGCAGCCGGGGACAGGGGGTGGTTGGAAACACCATATATTTT. Amino acid sequence: CASSRGQGVVGNTIYF.